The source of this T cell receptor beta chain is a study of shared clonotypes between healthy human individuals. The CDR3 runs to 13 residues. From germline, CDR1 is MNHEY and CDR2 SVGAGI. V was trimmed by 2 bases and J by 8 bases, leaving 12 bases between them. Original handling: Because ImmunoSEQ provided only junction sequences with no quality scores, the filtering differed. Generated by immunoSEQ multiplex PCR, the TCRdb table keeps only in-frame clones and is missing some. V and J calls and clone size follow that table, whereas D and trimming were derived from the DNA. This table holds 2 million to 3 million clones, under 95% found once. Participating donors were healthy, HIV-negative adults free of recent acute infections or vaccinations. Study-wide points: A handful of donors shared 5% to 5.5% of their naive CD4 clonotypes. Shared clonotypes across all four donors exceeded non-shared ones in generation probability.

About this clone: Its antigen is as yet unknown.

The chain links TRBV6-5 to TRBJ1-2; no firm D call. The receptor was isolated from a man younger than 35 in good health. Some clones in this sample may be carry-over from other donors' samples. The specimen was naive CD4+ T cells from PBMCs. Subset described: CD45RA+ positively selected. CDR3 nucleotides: TGTGCCAGCAGTTACCGGCCAGGCGGGGGCTACACCTTC. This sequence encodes CASSYRPGGGYTF.